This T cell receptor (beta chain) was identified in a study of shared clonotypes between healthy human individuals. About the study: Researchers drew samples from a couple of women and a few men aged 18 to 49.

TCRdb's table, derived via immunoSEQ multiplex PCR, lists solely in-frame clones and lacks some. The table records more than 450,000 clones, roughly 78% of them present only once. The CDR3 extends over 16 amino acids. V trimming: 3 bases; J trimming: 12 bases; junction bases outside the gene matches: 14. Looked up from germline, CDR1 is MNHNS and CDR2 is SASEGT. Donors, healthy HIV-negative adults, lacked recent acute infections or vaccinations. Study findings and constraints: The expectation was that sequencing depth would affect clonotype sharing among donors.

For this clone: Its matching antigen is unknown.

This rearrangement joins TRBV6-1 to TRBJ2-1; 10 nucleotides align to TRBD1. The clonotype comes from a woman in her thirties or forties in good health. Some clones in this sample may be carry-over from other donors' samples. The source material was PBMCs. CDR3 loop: CASSDDGGTGASRQFF. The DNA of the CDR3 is TGTGCCAGCAGTGATGACGGGGGGACAGGGGCATCCCGGCAGTTCTTC.